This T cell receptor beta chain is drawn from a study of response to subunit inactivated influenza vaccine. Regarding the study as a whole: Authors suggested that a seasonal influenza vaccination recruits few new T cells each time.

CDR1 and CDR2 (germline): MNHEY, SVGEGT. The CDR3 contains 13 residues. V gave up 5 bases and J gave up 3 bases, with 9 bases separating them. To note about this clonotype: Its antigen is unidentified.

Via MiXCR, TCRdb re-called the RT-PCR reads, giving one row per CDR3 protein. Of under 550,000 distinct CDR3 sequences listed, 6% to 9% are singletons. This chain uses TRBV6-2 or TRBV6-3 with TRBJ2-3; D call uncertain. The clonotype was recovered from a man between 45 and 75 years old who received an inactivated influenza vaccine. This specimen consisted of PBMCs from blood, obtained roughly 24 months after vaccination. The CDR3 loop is CASSVRRTDTQYF. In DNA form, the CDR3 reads TGTGCCAGCAGTGTGCGAAGAACAGATACGCAGTATTTT.